This T cell receptor (beta chain) was obtained from a study of T cell responses to AZD1222 COVID-19 vaccine. Study-wide findings and caveats: There were repertoire samples only from the period after the peak T cell response. Nearly half of spike-specific TCRs reportedly go after variant regions that carry no mutations. There were mostly white British donors and more females than males, and clonal diversity was possibly underestimated. Spike as a whole was targeted by vaccine-associated CD4 TCRs, dominant at 160-218 and 743-854.

Clones were read by immunoSEQ multiplex PCR, and TCRdb kept only the in-frame ones, dropping some. The table lists 140,000 to 150,000 clones, about 89% of them singletons, with about 4% in the top ten. A note on this clone: Its antigen is not identified.

There are 15 residues in the CDR3. V lost 4 bases to trimming and J lost 0 bases, with 10 bases between them. CDR1 and CDR2 (germline): SNHLY, FYNNEI. The sample was peripheral blood, taken 28 days after the second AZD1222 dose. The chain couples TRBV2 to TRBJ2-1; D tentatively fits TRBD1 or TRBD2 (5 bases each). This receptor was identified in an adult who received the AZD1222 COVID-19 vaccine. The CDR3 is CASSVRDLSYNEQFF. The CDR3 DNA follows: TGTGCCAGCAGTGTGAGGGACCTCTCCTACAATGAGCAGTTCTTC.